The entry below describes one T cell receptor (beta chain). Measured with immunoSEQ multiplex PCR; TCRdb has only the in-frame clones, and not every one. Of roughly 700,000 clones listed, 85% to 90% were seen once; the top ten hold about 0.24%. This sample was taken from a study of blood T cell repertoires in COVID-19. In the study overall: Sources were T cells, B-cell-depleted T cells, or PBMCs; the material itself was cDNA or gDNA.

The CDR3 runs to 16 residues. The sample taken for sequencing was peripheral blood. This TCR was recovered from a woman between 18 and 29 years old with acute or convalescent COVID-19. The gene calls are TRBV21-1 and TRBJ1-1; whether TRBD1, the table's D call, matches the DNA was not checked. TRBV21-1 has pseudogene status. This CDR3 is CASSKVGRGLCTEAFF. DNA for the CDR3: TGTGCCAGCAGCAAAGTTGGCAGGGGGCTTTGTACTGAAGCTTTCTTT.